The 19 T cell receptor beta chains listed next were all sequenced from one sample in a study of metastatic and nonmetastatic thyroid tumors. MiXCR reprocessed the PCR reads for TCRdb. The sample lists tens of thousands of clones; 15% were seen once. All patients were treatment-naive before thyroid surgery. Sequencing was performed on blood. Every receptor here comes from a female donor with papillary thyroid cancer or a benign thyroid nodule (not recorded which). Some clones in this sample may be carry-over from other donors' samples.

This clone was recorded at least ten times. CDR3 bases: TGTGCCAGCAGCCAACGGGGGGGACAGGGAGTAGATGAGCAGTTCTTC. Protein product: CASSQRGGQGVDEQFF. This chain uses TRBV7-3 with TRBJ2-1, with TRBD1 as a possible D gene (9 bases). Germline loops: CDR1 SGHTA, CDR2 FQGTGA. The CDR3 is made up of 16 amino acids. Trimming left V 5 bases short and J 8 bases short, with 22 bases between.

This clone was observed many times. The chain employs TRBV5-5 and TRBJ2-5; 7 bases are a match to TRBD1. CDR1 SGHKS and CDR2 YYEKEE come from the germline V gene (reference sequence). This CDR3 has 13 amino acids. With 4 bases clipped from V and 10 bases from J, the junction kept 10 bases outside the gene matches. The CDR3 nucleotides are TGTGCCAGCAGCCTACGACAGGGACCCCACCAGTACTTC. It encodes CASSLRQGPHQYF.

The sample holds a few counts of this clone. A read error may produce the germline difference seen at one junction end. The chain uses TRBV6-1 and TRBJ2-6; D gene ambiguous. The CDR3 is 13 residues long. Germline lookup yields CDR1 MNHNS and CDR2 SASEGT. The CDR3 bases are TGTTCCAGCAGTGCCGACCCAGCCAACTTCCTGACTTTC. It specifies CSSSADPANFLTF.

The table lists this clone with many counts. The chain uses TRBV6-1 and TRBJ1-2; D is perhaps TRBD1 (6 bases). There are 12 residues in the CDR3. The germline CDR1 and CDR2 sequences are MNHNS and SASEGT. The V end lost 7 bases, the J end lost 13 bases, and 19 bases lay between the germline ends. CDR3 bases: TGTGCCAGCACCGGGGGCGGTGTTCTTCCCACCTTC. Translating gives CASTGGGVLPTF.

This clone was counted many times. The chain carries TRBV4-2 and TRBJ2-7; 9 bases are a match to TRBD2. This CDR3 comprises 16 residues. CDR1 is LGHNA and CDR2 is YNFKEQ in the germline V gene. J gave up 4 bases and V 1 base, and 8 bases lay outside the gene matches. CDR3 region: CASSQGGQRGVYEQYF. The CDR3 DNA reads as TGTGCCAGCAGCCAAGGAGGCCAGCGGGGGGTGTACGAGCAGTACTTC.

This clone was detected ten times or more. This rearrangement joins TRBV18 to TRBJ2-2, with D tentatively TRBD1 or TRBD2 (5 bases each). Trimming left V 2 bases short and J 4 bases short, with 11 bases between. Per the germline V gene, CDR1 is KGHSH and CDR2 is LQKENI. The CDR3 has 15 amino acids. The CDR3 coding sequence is TGTGCCAGCTCACCAGAGGGGTTGTCCACCGGGGAGCTGTTTTTT. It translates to CASSPEGLSTGELFF.

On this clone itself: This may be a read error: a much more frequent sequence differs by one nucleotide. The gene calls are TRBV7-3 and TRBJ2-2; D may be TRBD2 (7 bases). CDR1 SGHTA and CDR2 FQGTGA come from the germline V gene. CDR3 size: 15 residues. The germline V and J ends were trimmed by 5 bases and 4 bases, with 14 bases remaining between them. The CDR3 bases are TGTGCCAGCAGCCCCGCAGGGGAGGGCACCGGGGAGCTGTTTTTT. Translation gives CASSPAGEGTGELFF.

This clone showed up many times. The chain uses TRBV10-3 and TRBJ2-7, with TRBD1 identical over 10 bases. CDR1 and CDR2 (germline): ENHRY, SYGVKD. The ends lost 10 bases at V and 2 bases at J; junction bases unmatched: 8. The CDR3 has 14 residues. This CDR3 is CATETGTGAYEQYF. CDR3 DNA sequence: TGTGCCACCGAGACCGGGACAGGGGCCTACGAGCAGTACTTC.

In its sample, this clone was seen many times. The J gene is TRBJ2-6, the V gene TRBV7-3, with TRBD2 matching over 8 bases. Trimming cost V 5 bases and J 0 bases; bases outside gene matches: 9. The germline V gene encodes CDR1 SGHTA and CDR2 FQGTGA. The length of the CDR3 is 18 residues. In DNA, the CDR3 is TGTGCCAGCAGCCCGGGGGGGACGGGGTACTCTGGGGCCAACGTCCTGACTTTC. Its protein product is CASSPGGTGYSGANVLTF.

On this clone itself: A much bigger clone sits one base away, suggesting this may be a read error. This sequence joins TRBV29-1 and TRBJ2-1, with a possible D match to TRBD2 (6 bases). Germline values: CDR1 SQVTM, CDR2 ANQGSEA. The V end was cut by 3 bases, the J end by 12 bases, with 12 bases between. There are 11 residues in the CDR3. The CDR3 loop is CSVDLGRGQFF. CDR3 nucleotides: TGCAGCGTTGATCTTGGGCGGGGGCAGTTCTTC.

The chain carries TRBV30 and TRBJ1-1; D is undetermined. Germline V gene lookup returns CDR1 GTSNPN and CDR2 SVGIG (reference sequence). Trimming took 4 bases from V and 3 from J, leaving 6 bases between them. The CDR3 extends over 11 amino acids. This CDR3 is CAWNRDTEAFF. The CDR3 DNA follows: TGTGCCTGGAATAGGGACACTGAAGCTTTCTTT.

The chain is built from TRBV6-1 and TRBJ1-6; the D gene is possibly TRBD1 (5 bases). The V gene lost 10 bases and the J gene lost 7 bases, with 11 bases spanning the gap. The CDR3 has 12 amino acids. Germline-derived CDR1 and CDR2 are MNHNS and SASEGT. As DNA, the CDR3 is TGTGCCACCGAAAGGGGAAATTCACCCCTCCACTTT. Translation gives CATERGNSPLHF.

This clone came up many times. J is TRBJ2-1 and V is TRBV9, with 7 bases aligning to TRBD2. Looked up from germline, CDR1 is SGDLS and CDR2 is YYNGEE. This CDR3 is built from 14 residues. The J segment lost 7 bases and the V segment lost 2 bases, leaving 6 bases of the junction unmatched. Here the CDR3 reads CASSVGLGRNEQFF. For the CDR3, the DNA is TGTGCCAGCAGCGTCGGACTAGGGCGGAATGAGCAGTTCTTC.

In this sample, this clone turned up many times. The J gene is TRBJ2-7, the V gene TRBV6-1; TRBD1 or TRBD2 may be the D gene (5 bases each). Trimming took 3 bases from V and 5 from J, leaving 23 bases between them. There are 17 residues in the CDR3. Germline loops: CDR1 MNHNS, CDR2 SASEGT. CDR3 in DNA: TGTGCCAGCAGTGAGCCAGCGCCAGGGACCCAACGACACGAGCAGTACTTC. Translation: CASSEPAPGTQRHEQYF.

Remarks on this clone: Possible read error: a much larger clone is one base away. Written as DNA, the CDR3 is TGTGCCAGCATGTCTGAGGGGTCTTCACCCCTCCACTTT. This translates into CASMSEGSSPLHF. The V call is TRBV6-1, the J call TRBJ1-6, with D perhaps matching TRBD1 (5 bases). V lost 7 bases to trimming and J lost 9 bases, with 13 bases between them. CDR3 size: 13 residues. The germline gives CDR1 MNHNS, CDR2 SASEGT.

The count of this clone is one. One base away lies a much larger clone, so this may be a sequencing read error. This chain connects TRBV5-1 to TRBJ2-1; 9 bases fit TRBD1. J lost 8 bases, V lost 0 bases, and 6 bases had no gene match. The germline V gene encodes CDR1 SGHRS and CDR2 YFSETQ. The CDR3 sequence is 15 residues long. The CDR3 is CASSLDSTGGDEQFF. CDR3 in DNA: TGCGCCAGCAGCTTGGATTCGACAGGGGGTGATGAGCAGTTCTTC.

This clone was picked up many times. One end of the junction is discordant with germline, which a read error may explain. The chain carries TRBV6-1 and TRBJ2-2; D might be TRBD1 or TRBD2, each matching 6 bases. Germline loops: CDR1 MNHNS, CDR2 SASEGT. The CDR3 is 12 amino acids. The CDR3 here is CARGAATGELFF. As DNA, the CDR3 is TGCGCGAGGGGGGCAGCCACCGGGGAGCTGTTTTTT.

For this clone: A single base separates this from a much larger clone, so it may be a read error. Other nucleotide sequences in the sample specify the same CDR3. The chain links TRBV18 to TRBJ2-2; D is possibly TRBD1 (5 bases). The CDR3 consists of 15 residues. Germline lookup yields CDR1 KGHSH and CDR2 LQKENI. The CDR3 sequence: CASSLTESYTGELFF. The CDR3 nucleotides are TGCGCCAGCTCCCTGACAGAATCGTACACCGGGGAGCTGTTTTTT.

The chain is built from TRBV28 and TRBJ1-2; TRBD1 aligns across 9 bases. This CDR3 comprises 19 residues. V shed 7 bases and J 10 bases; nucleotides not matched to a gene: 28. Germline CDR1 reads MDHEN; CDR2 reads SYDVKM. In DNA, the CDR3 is TGTGCCAGCATGTCAACAGGGGGCGGGGGAAGGGACAAACCCTGTGTCTACACCTTC. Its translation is CASMSTGGGGRDKPCVYTF.